The rows below give T cell receptor beta chains drawn from one sample of a study of shared clonotypes between healthy human individuals. Libraries were prepared by immunoSEQ multiplex PCR; TCRdb keeps only in-frame clonotypes and omits some of them. The repertoire holds around 990,000 clones, around three quarters seen once, with roughly 0.83% in the top ten. The sample taken for sequencing was memory CD4+ T cells from PBMCs. The receptors originated from a man aged 18-30 years in good health. Some clones in this sample may be carry-over from other donors' samples. Each CDR3 is given with its conserved first and last residue. Size values are once, few and many counts, or a class for expanded clones, and some rows have none.

.	TRBV30	TRBJ1-1	CAWRRGRDTEAFF
.	TRBV7-8	TRBJ2-3	CASSSDRGPQYF
.	TRBV27	TRBJ2-7	CASMGLGLAGEEQYF
.	TRBV18	TRBJ2-3	CASCPAPRVGDTQYF
.	TRBV7-2	TRBJ1-2	CASSLDAEAYGYTF
.	TRBV7-9	TRBJ1-1	CASSLGWDTSEAFF
.	TRBV7-2	TRBJ2-3	CASSLSFDTQYF
.	TRBV5-1	TRBJ2-2	CASSIMLAGDTGELFF
.	TRBV28	.	CASSYPGTSYEQYF
once	TRBV5-1	TRBJ2-1	CASSILTGTSDEQFF
once	TRBV5-1	TRBJ2-5	CASSLGPRTGAETQYF